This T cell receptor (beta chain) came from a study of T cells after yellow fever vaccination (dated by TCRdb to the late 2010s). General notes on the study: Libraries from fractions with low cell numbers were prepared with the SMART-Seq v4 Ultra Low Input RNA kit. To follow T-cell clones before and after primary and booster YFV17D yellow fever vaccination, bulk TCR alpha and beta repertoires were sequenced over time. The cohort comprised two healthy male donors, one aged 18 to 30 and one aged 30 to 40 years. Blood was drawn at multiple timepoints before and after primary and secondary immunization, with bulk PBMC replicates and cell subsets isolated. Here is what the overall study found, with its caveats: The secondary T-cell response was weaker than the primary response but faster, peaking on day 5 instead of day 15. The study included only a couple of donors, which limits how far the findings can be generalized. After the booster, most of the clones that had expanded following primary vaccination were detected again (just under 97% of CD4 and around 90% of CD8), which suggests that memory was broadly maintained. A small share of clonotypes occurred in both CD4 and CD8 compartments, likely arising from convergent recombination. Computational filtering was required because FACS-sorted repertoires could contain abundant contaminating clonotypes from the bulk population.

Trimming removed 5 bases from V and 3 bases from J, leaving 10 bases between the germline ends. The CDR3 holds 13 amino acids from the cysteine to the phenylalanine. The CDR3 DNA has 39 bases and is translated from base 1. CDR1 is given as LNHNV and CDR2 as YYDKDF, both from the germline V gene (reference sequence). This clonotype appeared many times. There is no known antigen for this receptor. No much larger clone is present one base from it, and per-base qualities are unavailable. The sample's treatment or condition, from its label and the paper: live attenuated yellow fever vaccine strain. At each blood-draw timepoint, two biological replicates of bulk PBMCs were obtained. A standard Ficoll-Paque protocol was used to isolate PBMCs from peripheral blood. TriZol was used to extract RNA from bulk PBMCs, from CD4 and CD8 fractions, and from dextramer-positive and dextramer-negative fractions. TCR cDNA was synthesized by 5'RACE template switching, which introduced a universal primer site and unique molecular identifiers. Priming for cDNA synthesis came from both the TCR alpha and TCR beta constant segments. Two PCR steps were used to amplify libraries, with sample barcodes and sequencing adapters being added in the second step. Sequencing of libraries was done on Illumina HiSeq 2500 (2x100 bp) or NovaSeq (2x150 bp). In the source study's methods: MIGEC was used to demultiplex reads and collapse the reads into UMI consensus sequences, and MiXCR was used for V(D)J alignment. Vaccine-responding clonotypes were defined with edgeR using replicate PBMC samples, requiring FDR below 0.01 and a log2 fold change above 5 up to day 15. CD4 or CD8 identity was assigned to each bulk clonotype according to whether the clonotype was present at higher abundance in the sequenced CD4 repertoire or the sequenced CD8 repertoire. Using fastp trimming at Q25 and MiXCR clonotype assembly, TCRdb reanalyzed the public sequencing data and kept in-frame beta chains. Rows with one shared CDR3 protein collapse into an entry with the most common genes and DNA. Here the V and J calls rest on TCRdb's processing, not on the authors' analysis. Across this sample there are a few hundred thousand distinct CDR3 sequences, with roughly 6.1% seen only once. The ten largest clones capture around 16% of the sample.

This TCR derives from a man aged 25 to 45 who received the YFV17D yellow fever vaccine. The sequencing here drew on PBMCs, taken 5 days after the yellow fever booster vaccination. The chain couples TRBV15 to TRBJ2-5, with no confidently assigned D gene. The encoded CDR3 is CATSVHPKETQYF. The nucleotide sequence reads TGTGCCACCAGCGTACACCCTAAAGAGACCCAGTACTTC.